This passage covers 25 T cell receptor beta chains from one sample sequenced in a study of T cell responses to AZD1222 COVID-19 vaccine. Sequenced by immunoSEQ multiplex PCR; TCRdb stores in-frame clones only, minus some. The data hold 85,000 to 95,000 clones, with 70% to 90% observed a single time. Sequenced here: peripheral blood, sampled 28 days after the second AZD1222 dose. All receptors come from an adult who received the AZD1222 COVID-19 vaccine.

The V call is TRBV6-1, the J call TRBJ1-2, with D unclear. The CDR3 loop spans 13 amino acids. V was clipped by 10 bases and J by 2 bases, with 14 bases between them. Germline assignment: CDR1 MNHNS and CDR2 SASEGT. This chain's CDR3 is CATYGPQNYGYTF. CDR3 nucleotide sequence: TGTGCCACGTACGGGCCGCAAAACTATGGCTACACCTTC.

The V gene is TRBV7-6, the J gene TRBJ1-2, with 7 bases identical to TRBD1. CDR3 length: 15 residues. The germline V gene has CDR1 SGHVS and CDR2 FNYEAQ. V was clipped by 5 bases and J by 7 bases; unmatched bases: 13. CDR3 sequence (DNA): TGTGCCAGCAGCCCTTCACTCGACAGGGCCTCTGGCTACACCTTC. Translating gives CASSPSLDRASGYTF.

This clone has ten or more counts. V and J are TRBV29-1 and TRBJ1-1; weak D call: TRBD1 (6 bases). CDR1 SQVTM and CDR2 ANQGSEA come from the germline V gene. CDR3 length: 12 residues. V lost 7 bases to trimming and J lost 7 bases, with 16 bases between them. The CDR3 reads CSAYHRQVEAFF. The CDR3 DNA is TGCAGCGCTTACCACCGACAGGTTGAAGCTTTCTTT.

This clone came up once. The V and J genes are TRBV5-1 and TRBJ2-7; D is perhaps TRBD1 (6 bases). The CDR3 extends over 15 amino acids. Looked up from germline, CDR1 is SGHRS and CDR2 is YFSETQ. Trimming shortened V by 3 bases and J by 2 bases, and 15 bases separated the two germline ends. CDR3 sequence: CASSWLQGATYEQYF. Here the CDR3 DNA reads TGCGCCAGCAGCTGGTTACAGGGAGCCACCTACGAGCAGTACTTC.

Only one count was recorded for this clone. The chain is built from TRBV28 and TRBJ1-2; tentative D call: TRBD1 (5 bases). This CDR3 has 14 residues. Per the germline V gene, CDR1 is MDHEN and CDR2 is SYDVKM. Trimming left V 6 bases short and J 4 bases short, with 15 bases between. For the CDR3, the DNA is TGTGCCAGCAGGCTCGGGCAGGGCAGCTATGGCTACACCTTC. It is translated as CASRLGQGSYGYTF.

This clone was counted a single time. This chain's CDR3 is CATAGTDPFGYGYTF. The CDR3 region has the DNA TGTGCCACCGCGGGTACGGACCCTTTTGGCTATGGCTACACCTTC. The chain carries TRBV6-5 and TRBJ1-2; D remains unclear. V was clipped by 10 bases and J by 4 bases, with 22 bases between them. The CDR3 has 15 residues. Per the germline V gene, CDR1 is MNHEY and CDR2 is SVGAGI.

V usage is TRBV2 and J usage is TRBJ2-3; D unclear. The CDR3 is made up of 13 amino acids. V shed 3 bases and J shed 0 bases, with 4 bases lying between them. CDR1 SNHLY and CDR2 FYNNEI come from the germline V gene. This chain's CDR3 is CASSDQSTDTQYF. CDR3 nucleotide sequence: TGTGCCAGCAGTGATCAGAGCACAGATACGCAGTATTTT.

The chain is built from TRBV5-1 and TRBJ1-1, with a weak D call TRBD1 (6 bases). CDR3 length: 13 amino acids. Trimming left V 4 bases short and J 6 bases short, with 13 bases between. CDR1 is SGHRS and CDR2 is YFSETQ in the germline V gene. CDR3 DNA sequence: TGCGCCAGCAGCCCCCCAAGGGGGGCTGAAGCTTTCTTT. It encodes CASSPPRGAEAFF. The complete variable domain, with remaining parts taken from reference TRBV5-1 and TRBJ1-1, reads KAGVTQTPRYLIKTRGQQVTLSCSPISGHRSVSWYQQTPGQGLQFLFEYFSETQRNKGNFPGRFSGRQFSNSRSEMNVSTLELGDSALYLCASSPPRGAEAFFGQGTRLTVV.

Turning to this clone: This CDR3 is also generated by other DNA sequences in the sample. This CDR3 reads CASSLTGPNYGYTF. The CDR3 DNA reads TGTGCCAGCAGTTTAACAGGACCTAACTATGGCTACACCTTC. The rearrangement links TRBV28 to TRBJ1-2; TRBD1 might be the D (5 bases). V was shortened by 2 bases and J by 0 bases, with 7 bases between the two germline ends. This CDR3 is built from 14 residues. Germline V gene data show CDR1 as MDHEN and CDR2 as SYDVKM.

This clone was picked up one time. The J gene is TRBJ1-2, the V gene TRBV18; D remains ambiguous. V was pared by 2 bases and J by 0 bases, with 7 bases between. The CDR3 spans 14 residues. Germline CDR1 reads KGHSH; CDR2 reads LQKENI. In DNA, the CDR3 is TGTGCCAGCTCACCAGCAGGTACTAACTATGGCTACACCTTC. Its protein is CASSPAGTNYGYTF.

The chain combines TRBV18 with TRBJ2-7; 8 bases line up with TRBD2. V was clipped by 3 bases and J by 3 bases; unmatched bases: 7. In germline, CDR1 is KGHSH, CDR2 LQKENI. The CDR3 length is 15 residues. In nucleotides, the CDR3 is TGTGCCAGCTCACCCGCCGCCGGGACTAGCTACGAGCAGTACTTC. Residues: CASSPAAGTSYEQYF.

V is TRBV6-5 and J is TRBJ2-7, with D possibly being TRBD1 or TRBD2 (5 bases each). V lost 2 bases and J 6 bases, leaving 20 bases between the germline ends. CDR3 length: 16 amino acids. Germline CDR1 is MNHEY and CDR2 is SVGAGI. CDR3 sequence: CASSYTSGREGVEQYF. The CDR3, as DNA: TGTGCCAGCAGTTACACGAGCGGAAGGGAAGGGGTCGAGCAGTACTTC.

This chain links TRBV18 with TRBJ1-1; TRBD1 might be the D (6 bases). V lost 2 bases to trimming and J lost 7 bases, with 20 bases between them. This CDR3 contains 16 residues. CDR1 and CDR2 (germline): KGHSH, LQKENI. The CDR3 nucleotides read TGTGCCAGCTCACCAGGGCGGACAGACGGCGAGGGTGAAGCTTTCTTT. Translation: CASSPGRTDGEGEAFF. Drawing the rest from reference TRBV18 and TRBJ1-1, the complete variable domain is NAGVMQNPRHLVRRRGQEARLRCSPMKGHSHVYWYRQLPEEGLKFMVYLQKENIIDESGMPKERFSAEFPKEGPSILRIQQVVRGDSAAYFCASSPGRTDGEGEAFFGQGTRLTVV.

J is TRBJ1-4 and V is TRBV3-1 (or the pseudogene TRBV3-2); D is ambiguous. The CDR3 loop spans 14 amino acids. Germline V lookup: CDR1 LGHDT, CDR2 YNNKEL (reference sequence). V lost 3 bases, J lost 8 bases, and 13 bases lay in between. CDR3 sequence reads: CASSQRGLEEKLFF. CDR3 sequence (DNA): TGTGCCAGCAGCCAGAGAGGACTTGAAGAAAAACTGTTTTTT.

With regard to this clone: Compared with germline, one end of the junction differs, possibly owing to a read error. The chain joins TRBV7-9 to TRBJ1-2; 8 bases agree with TRBD1. CDR1 and CDR2 from the germline V gene are SEHNR and FQNEAQ (reference sequence). The CDR3 covers 17 residues. CDR3 DNA sequence: TGTGCCAGCAGCCTAGCCCGACCGGGACAGGTGGACTATGGCTACACCTTC. Translated, it gives CASSLARPGQVDYGYTF.

This chain joins TRBV18 and TRBJ1-6, with a weak D call TRBD1 (6 bases). Germline CDR1 reads KGHSH; CDR2 reads LQKENI. Trimming stripped 3 bases from V and 6 bases from J, with 18 bases between. The CDR3 is 17 residues long. For the CDR3, the DNA is TGTGCCAGCTCACCCCGCACAGGGCATGAACTTAATTCACCCCTCCACTTT. The encoded protein is CASSPRTGHELNSPLHF. Full variable domain (missing parts from reference TRBV18 and TRBJ1-6): NAGVMQNPRHLVRRRGQEARLRCSPMKGHSHVYWYRQLPEEGLKFMVYLQKENIIDESGMPKERFSAEFPKEGPSILRIQQVVRGDSAAYFCASSPRTGHELNSPLHFGNGTRLTVT.

This chain links TRBV6-2 or TRBV6-3 with TRBJ2-1; 7 positions match TRBD1. The germline V gene encodes CDR1 MNHEY and CDR2 SVGEGT. The CDR3 contains 15 residues. With V trimmed by 5 bases and J by 1 base, 5 bases remained unmatched. CDR3 sequence: CASSTLQGSYNEQFF. For the CDR3, the DNA is TGTGCCAGCAGTACCCTACAGGGGTCCTACAATGAGCAGTTCTTC.

This chain links TRBV24-1 with TRBJ1-2, with a tentative D call TRBD1 (6 bases). V was shortened by 5 bases and J by 7 bases, with 16 bases between the two germline ends. The CDR3 runs 14 residues. Germline V CDR1 and CDR2: KGHDR, SFDVKD. This CDR3 is CATSGTGGLVGYTF. The CDR3 region has the DNA TGTGCCACCAGTGGAACCGGGGGCTTGGTTGGCTACACCTTC.

V gene TRBV2 combines with J gene TRBJ2-7, with unresolved D. V shed 6 bases and J shed 6 bases, with 12 bases lying between them. The CDR3 spans 12 residues. CDR1 SNHLY and CDR2 FYNNEI come from the germline V gene. The CDR3 bases are TGTGCCAGCAGCAAACCCCCAGTCGAGCAGTACTTC. Translated, it gives CASSKPPVEQYF.

The V gene is TRBV7-8, the J gene TRBJ2-7, with 11 bases identical to TRBD2. The CDR3 length is 15 residues. From germline, CDR1 is SGHVS and CDR2 FQNEAQ. Trimming took 5 bases from V and 2 from J; bases not matched to a gene: 5. CDR3 coding DNA: TGTGCCAGCAGCCACGGACTAGCGGGTACCTACGAGCAGTACTTC. Translated: CASSHGLAGTYEQYF.

The chain is built from TRBV9 and TRBJ1-4; tentatively, D is TRBD1 (6 bases). Germline V CDR1 and CDR2: SGDLS, YYNGEE. Trimming removed 4 bases at V and 8 bases at J, with 21 bases between. The CDR3 consists of 16 residues. CDR3 sequence: CASSTRASGAKEKLFF. CDR3 coding DNA: TGTGCCAGCAGCACCCGGGCCTCAGGGGCGAAAGAAAAACTGTTTTTT.

This clone has just one count. The rearrangement uses TRBV11-2 and TRBJ2-5; 12 nucleotides match TRBD2. The CDR3 sequence is 15 residues long. The trim removed 6 bases at V and 5 bases at J, leaving 7 bases unmatched. Per germline, CDR1 SGHAT and CDR2 FQNNGV. CDR3 DNA sequence: TGTGCCAGCAGATGGACTAGCGGGGTTACGGAGACCCAGTACTTC. As protein: CASRWTSGVTETQYF.

The chain's CDR3 is CASSTKGPGEKLFF. The CDR3, as DNA: TGTGCCAGCAGCACCAAGGGTCCGGGGGAAAAACTGTTTTTT. V and J are TRBV21-1 and TRBJ1-4. TRBV21-1 is annotated as a pseudogene. The CDR3 has 14 residues.

The V and J genes are TRBV3-1 (or the pseudogene TRBV3-2) and TRBJ1-3; a weak D match, TRBD1 (5 bases). Trimming stripped 4 bases from V and 4 bases from J, with 8 bases between. The CDR3 is made up of 13 amino acids. Germline CDR1 and CDR2: LGHDT and YNNKEL (reference sequence). The CDR3 region is CASSPGLGNTIYF. DNA for the CDR3: TGTGCCAGCAGCCCGGGACTCGGAAACACCATATATTTT.

CDR3 bases: TGTGCCAGCAGCTTAGGGCCCAAGGGCCAGACGGGGGGAAACACCATATATTTT. This gives the protein CASSLGPKGQTGGNTIYF. The rearrangement links TRBV5-5 to TRBJ1-3; D ambiguous. Trimming removed 2 bases at V and 4 bases at J, with 22 bases between. This CDR3 has 18 residues. Germline values: CDR1 SGHKS, CDR2 YYEKEE (reference sequence).